This record covers a single TCR beta chain. What this receptor recognizes is not known. No base quality values were provided; no much bigger clone lies one nucleotide off. The germline V gene sets CDR1 to MNHEY and CDR2 to SVGAGI. Including cysteine and phenylalanine, the CDR3 has 13 amino acids. Only the CDR3 part of the read is kept: 39 bases, read in frame from the first base. V and J are truncated by 0 bases and 8 bases respectively, leaving an intervening sequence of 11 bases. Reading the label with the study, this specimen's time point is: baseline before first vaccination. Vaccinee samples came from UK trials COV001 and COV002, including a single-blind randomized controlled phase 2/3 trial of AZD1222 (ChAdOx1 nCoV-19) in healthy adults. For TCRbeta chain sequencing, PBMC samples were collected from trial participants at day 0 and at day 28 after the second dose. The data derive from a study of T cell responses to AZD1222 COVID-19 vaccine (dated by TCRdb to about 2021). With regard to the full study: AZD1222 recipients with second doses at about 4 weeks or about 12 weeks were pooled, because spike-specific TCR depth and breadth did not differ between schedules. TCR sequencing was performed for roughly 250 trial participants, of whom 200 to 210 were given two doses of AZD1222 and approximately 26 were given two doses of MenACWY control vaccine. Trial participants were enrolled by age into subgroups of 18-55, 56-69 and 70-plus years, and roughly 150, 30 and 60 TCR-sequenced participants, respectively, were included in these subgroups. Here is what the overall study found, with its caveats: Reportedly, almost half of the unique spike-specific TCRs recognized epitopes lying outside the regions that are mutated in the B.1.351 and B.1.1.7 variants. In the small 56-69-year group, the increase in depth fell short of significance, most likely because of low power. Participants were mostly white British, with more females than males. The authors suggested clonal diversity may have been underestimated. Because no day 14 peak-response samples were available, repertoires were characterized only after the peak T cell response. After two AZD1222 doses, both the breadth and the depth of spike-specific TCRs were significantly higher than at day 0 and than in MenACWY recipients. The whole spike protein was spanned by vaccine-associated CD4 TCRs, and dominant responses were seen in regions 160-218 and 743-854. Conclusions about previously exposed vaccinees are limited because only a handful of AZD1222 recipients were SARS-CoV-2 seropositive at baseline.

The CDR3 regions of human TCRbeta chains were subjected to immunosequencing. The authors processed their data as follows. Repertoire TCRs were checked for matches against a reference library of SARS-CoV-2-specific TCRs that had been generated using the MIRA antigen-specificity platform. Breadth was defined as the fraction of unique TCRs that were SARS-CoV-2-associated. Depth was defined as the fraction of total T cells that were SARS-CoV-2-associated. Each spike-specific TCR was assigned to its reactive spike region and to a CD4 or CD8 class using the MIRA data. Log10-transformed breadth and depth values were compared by one-way ANOVA with Sidak's multiple comparisons tests. TCRdb took this table from immuneACCESS and kept in-frame rearrangements with V and J called. Such tables lack part of the clones; where checked against another copy, unresolved V genes explain under half of the gap, and the rest is unexplained. Clone size and the V and J calls come from that table; the DNA yielded D and trimming. Here the sample has some 130,000 clones; 90% occur a single time. The top ten constitute 6.9% of the sample.

The chain is assembled from TRBV6-5 and TRBJ2-7; TRBD2 is possibly the D segment (5 matching bases). The receptor was isolated from an adult in good health. The sample here was peripheral blood, taken on day 0 of AZD1222 vaccination. The CDR3 protein is CASSYSSSGKQYF. The base sequence is TGTGCCAGCAGTTACTCGTCATCGGGGAAGCAGTACTTC.